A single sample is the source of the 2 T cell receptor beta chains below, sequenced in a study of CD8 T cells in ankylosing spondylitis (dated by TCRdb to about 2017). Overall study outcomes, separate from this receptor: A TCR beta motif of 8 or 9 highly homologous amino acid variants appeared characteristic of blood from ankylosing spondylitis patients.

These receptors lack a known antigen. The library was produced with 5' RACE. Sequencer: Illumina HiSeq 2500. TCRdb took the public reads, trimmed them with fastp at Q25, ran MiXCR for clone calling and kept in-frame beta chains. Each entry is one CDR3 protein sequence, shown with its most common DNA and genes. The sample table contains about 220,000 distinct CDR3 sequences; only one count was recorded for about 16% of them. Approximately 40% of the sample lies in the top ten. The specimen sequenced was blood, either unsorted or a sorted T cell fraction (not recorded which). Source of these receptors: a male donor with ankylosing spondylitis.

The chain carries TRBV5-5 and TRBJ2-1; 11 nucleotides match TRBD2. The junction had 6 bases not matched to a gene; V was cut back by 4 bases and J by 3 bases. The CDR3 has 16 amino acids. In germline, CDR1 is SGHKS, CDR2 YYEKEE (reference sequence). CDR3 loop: CASSPKTSGIYNEQFF. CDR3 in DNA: TGTGCCAGCAGCCCGAAGACTAGCGGGATCTACAATGAGCAGTTCTTC.

The CDR3 DNA follows: TGTGCCAGCAGTACCGGGACAGGGGTAAGAGGGATCTACGAGCAGTACTTC. Amino acid sequence: CASSTGTGVRGIYEQYF. The chain employs TRBV6-1 and TRBJ2-7; 10 nucleotides align to TRBD1. The V and J ends lost 5 bases and 3 bases, in that order; junction bases with no gene match: 13. The CDR3 runs 17 residues. Germline V lookup: CDR1 MNHNS, CDR2 SASEGT.